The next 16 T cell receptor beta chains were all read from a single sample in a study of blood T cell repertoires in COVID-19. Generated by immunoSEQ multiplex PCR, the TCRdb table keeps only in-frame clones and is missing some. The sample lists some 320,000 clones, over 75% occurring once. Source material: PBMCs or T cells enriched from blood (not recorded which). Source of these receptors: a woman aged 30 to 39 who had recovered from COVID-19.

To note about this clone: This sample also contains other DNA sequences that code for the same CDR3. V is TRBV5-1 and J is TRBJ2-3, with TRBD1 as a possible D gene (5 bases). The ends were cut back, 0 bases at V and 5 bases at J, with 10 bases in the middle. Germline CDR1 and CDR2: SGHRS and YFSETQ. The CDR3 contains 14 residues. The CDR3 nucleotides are TGCGCCAGCAGCTTGGGATCGCAGGGAGATACGCAGTATTTT. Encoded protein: CASSLGSQGDTQYF.

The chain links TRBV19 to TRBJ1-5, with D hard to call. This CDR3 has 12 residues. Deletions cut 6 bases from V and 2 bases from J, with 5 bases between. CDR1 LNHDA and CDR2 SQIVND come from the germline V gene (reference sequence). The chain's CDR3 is CASRTGNQPQHF. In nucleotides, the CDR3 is TGTGCCAGTAGGACTGGCAATCAGCCCCAGCATTTT.

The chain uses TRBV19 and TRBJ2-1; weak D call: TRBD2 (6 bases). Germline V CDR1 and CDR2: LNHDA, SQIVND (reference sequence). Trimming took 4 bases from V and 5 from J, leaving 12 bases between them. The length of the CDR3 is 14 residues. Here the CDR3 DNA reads TGTGCCAGTAGTACCCCCGGACTAAACAATGAGCAGTTCTTC. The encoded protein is CASSTPGLNNEQFF.

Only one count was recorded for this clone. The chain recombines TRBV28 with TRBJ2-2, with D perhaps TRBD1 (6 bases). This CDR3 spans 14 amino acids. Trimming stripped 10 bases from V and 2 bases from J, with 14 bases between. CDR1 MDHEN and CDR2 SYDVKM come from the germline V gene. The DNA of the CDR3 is TGTGCCATCTCGACAGGAGTAAACACCGGGGAGCTGTTTTTT. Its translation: CAISTGVNTGELFF.

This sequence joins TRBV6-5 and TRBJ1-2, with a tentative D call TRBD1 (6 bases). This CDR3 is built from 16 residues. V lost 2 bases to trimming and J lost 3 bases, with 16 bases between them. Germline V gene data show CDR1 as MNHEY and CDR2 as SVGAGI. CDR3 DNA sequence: TGTGCCAGCAGTTACGCCTCCGGCAGGGGAGACTATGGCTACACCTTC. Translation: CASSYASGRGDYGYTF.

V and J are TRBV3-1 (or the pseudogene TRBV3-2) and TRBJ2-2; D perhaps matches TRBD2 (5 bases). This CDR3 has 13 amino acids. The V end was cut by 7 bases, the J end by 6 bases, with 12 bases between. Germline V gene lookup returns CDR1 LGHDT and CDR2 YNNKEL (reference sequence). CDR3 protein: CASTQRGPGELFF. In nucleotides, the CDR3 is TGTGCCAGCACCCAGAGAGGGCCCGGGGAGCTGTTTTTT.

The CDR3 spells CASSQGLGQGYAGELFF. The CDR3 nucleotides are TGCGCCAGCAGCCAAGGCCTGGGACAGGGTTACGCCGGGGAGCTGTTTTTT. This chain uses TRBV4-3 with TRBJ2-2, with 9 positions matching TRBD1. The germline V gene encodes CDR1 LGHNA and CDR2 YSLEER. This CDR3 has 17 residues. The trim removed 1 base at V and 6 bases at J, leaving 9 bases unmatched.

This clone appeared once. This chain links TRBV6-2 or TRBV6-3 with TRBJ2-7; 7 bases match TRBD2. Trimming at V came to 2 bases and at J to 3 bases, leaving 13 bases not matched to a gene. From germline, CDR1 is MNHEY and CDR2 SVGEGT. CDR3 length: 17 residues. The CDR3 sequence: CASSYLPGGRDDYEQYF. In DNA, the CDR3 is TGTGCCAGCAGTTACCTCCCGGGAGGACGGGACGACTACGAGCAGTACTTC.

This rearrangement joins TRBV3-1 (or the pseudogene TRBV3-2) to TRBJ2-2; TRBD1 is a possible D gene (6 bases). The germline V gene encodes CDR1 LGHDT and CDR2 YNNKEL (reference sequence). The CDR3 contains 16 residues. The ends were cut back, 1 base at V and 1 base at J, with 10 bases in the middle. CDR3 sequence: CASSQGVTGNTGELFF. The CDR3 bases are TGTGCCAGCAGCCAAGGGGTGACAGGGAACACCGGGGAGCTGTTTTTT.

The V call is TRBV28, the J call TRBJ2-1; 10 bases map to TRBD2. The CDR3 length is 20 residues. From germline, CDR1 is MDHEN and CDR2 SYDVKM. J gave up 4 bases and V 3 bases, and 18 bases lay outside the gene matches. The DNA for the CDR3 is TGTGCCAGCAGTTTCCCAACCTTGAGCCTAGCGGGGGAAGGTTACAATGAGCAGTTCTTC. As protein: CASSFPTLSLAGEGYNEQFF.

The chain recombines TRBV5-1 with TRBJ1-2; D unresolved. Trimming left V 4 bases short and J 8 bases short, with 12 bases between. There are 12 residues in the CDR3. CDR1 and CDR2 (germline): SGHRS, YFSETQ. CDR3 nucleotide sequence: TGCGCCAGCAGCGGACCGGGAGAGGGCTACACCTTC. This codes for CASSGPGEGYTF.

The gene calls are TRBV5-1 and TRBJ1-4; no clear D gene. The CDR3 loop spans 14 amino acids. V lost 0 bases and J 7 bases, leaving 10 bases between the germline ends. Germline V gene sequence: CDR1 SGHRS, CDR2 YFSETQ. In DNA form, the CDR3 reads TGCGCCAGCAGCTTGGCCCGGGTGGGTGAAAAACTGTTTTTT. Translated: CASSLARVGEKLFF.

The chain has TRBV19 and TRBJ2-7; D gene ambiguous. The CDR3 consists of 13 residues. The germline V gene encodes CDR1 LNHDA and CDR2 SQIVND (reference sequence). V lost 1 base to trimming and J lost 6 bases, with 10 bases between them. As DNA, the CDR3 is TGTGCCAGTAGTATAGGCGGTTCCGTCGAGCAGTACTTC. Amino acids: CASSIGGSVEQYF.

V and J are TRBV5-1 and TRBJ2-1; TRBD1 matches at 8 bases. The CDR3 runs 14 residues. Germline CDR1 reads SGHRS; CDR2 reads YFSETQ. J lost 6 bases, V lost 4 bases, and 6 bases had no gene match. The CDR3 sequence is CASSLRGRSNEQFF. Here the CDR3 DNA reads TGCGCCAGCAGCCTCAGGGGGCGCAGCAATGAGCAGTTCTTC.

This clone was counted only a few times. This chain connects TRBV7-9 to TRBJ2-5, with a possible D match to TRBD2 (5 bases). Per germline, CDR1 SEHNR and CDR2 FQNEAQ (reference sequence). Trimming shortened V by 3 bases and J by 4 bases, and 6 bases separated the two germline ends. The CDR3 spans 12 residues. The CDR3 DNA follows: TGTGCCAGCAGCTTCGGAGGAGAGACCCAGTACTTC. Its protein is CASSFGGETQYF. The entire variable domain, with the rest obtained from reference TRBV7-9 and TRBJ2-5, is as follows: DTGVSQNPRHKITKRGQNVTFRCDPISEHNRLYWYRQTLGQGPEFLTYFQNEAQLEKSRLLSDRFSAERPKGSFSTLEIQRTEQGDSAMYLCASSFGGETQYFGPGTRLLVL.

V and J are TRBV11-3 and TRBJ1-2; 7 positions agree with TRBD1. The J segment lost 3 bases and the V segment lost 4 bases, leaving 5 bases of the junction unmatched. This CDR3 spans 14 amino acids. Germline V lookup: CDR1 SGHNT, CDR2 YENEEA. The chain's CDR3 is CASSSTGSHYGYTF. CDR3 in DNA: TGTGCCAGCAGCTCGACAGGGAGCCACTATGGCTACACCTTC.